The rows below give T cell receptor beta chains drawn from one sample of a study of T cells in Graves' hyperthyroidism and ophthalmopathy. TCRdb used MiXCR to reprocess the multiplex PCR reads, holding one entry per CDR3 protein. The sample shows about 620,000 distinct CDR3 sequences, roughly 17% of them seen only once. What was sequenced was blood. The receptors originated from a woman aged 25-40 years with Graves' hyperthyroidism. Both conserved end residues are part of each CDR3. D genes are given only for firm matches. The size of a clone is reported for some rows only, either as once, few or many, or as a class for expanded clones.

D	size	V	J	length	DNA	CDR3
-	many	TRBV11-2	TRBJ1-2	15	TGTGCCAGCAGCTTAGATTTTGCAGGGCTCTATGGCTACACCTTC	CASSLDFAGLYGYTF
-	many	TRBV7-6	TRBJ2-5	14	TGTGCCAGCACCCAGGGGGGAGCCCAAGAGACCCAGTACTTC	CASTQGGAQETQYF
-	many	TRBV27	TRBJ1-2	13	TGTGCCAGCAGTTTAAAAGGGAACTATGGCTACACCTTC	CASSLKGNYGYTF
TRBD1	many	TRBV12-3/TRBV12-4	TRBJ2-5	14	TGTGCCAGCAGTTTGTACTCAGGGGGCTTGAACCAGTACTTC	CASSLYSGGLNQYF
-	-	TRBV7-9	TRBJ2-5	14	TGTGCCAGCACCTCGGGAACCCTCATGGGGACCCAGTACTTC	CASTSGTLMGTQYF
-	many	TRBV27	TRBJ1-2	13	TGTGCCAGCAGGCACAGGGCCAACTATGGCTACACCTTC	CASRHRANYGYTF
TRBD1	few	TRBV3-1	TRBJ1-5	18	TGTGCCAGCAGCCAAGATAGGGCGGGGACAGGGAGCAATCAGCCCCAGCATTTT	CASSQDRAGTGSNQPQHF
-	few	TRBV6-6	TRBJ1-4	14	TGTGCCAGCAGTTACACCTCACGTAATGAAAAACTGTTTTTT	CASSYTSRNEKLFF
TRBD1	-	TRBV29-1	TRBJ2-7	13	TGCAGCGTTGAAGAAGGGACAGGGATCGAGCAGTACTTC	CSVEEGTGIEQYF
TRBD2	-	TRBV5-4	TRBJ2-1	18	TGTGCCAGCAGCTTGGCCCTAGCGGGAGAAAGAATTGGCAATGAGCAGTTCTTC	CASSLALAGERIGNEQFF
-	many	TRBV20-1	TRBJ2-7	11	TGCAGTGCCGATTACTCCTACGAGCAGTACTTC	CSADYSYEQYF
-	few	TRBV20-1	TRBJ2-5	15	TGCAGTGCTAGAGATTCTGAAGGGGCTGTAGAGACCCAGTACTTC	CSARDSEGAVETQYF
TRBD1	-	TRBV6-1	TRBJ1-2	14	TGTGCCAGCAGCCGGGACAGAAGAAACTATGGCTACACCTTC	CASSRDRRNYGYTF